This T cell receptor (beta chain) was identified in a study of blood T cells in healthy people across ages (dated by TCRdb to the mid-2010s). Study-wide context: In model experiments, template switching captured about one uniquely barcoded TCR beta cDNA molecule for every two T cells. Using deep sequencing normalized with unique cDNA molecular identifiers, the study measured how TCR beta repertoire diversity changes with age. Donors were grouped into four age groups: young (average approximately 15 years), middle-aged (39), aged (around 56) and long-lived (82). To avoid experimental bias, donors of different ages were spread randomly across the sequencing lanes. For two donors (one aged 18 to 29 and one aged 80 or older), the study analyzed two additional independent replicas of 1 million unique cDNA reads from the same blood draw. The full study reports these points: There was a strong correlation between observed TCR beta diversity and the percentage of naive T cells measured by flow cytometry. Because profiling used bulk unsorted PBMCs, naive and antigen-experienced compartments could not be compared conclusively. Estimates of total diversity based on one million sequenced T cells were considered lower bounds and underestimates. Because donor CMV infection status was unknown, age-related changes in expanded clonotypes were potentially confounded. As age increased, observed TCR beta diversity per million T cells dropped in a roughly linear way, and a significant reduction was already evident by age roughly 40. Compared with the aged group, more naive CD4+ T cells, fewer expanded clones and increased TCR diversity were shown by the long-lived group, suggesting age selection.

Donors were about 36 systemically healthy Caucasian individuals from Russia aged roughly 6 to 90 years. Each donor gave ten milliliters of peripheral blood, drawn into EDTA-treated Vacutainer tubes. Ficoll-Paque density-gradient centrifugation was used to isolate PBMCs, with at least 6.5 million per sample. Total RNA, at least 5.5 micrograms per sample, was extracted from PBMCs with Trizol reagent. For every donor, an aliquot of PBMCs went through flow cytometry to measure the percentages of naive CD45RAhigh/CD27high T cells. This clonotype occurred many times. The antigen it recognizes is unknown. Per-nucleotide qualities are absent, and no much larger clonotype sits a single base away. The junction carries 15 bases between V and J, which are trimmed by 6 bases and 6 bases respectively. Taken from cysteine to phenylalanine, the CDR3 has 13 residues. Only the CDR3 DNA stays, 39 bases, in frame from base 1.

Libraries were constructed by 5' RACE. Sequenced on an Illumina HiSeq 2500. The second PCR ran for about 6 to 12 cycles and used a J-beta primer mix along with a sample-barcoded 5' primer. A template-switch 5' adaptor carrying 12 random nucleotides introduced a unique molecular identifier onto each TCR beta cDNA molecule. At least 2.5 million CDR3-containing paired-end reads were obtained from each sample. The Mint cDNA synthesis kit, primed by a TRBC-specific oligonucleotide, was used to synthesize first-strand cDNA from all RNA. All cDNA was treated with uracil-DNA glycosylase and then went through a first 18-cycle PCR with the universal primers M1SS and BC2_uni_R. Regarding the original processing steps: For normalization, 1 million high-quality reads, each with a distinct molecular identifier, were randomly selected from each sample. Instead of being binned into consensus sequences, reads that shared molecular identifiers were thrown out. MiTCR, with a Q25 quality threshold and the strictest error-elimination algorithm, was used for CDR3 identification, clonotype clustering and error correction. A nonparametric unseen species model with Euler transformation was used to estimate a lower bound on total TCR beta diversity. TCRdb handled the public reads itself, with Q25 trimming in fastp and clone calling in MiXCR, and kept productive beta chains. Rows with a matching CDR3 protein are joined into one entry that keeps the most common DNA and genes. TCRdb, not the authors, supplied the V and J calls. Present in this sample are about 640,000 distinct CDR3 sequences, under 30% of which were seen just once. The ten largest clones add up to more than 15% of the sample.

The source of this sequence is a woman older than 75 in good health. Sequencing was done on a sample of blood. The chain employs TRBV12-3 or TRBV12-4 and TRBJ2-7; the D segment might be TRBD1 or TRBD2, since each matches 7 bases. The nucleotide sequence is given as TGTGCCAGCAGCGGGGGGCGGACAGGCGAGCAGTACTTC. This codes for CASSGGRTGEQYF.